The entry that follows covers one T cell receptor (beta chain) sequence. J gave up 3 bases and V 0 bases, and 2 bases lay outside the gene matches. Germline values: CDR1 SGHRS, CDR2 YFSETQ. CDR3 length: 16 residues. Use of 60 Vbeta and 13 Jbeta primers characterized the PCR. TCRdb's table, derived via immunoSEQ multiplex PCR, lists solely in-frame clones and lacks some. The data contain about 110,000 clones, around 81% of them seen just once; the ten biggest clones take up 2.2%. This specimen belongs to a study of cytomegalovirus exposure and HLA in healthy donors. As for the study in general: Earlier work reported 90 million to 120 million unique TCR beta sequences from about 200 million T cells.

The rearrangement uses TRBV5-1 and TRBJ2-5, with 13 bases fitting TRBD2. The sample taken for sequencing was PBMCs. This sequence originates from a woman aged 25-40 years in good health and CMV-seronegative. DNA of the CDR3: TGCGCCAGCAGCTTGGTAGGACTAGCGGGAGAAGAGACCCAGTACTTC. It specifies CASSLVGLAGEETQYF.